This entry is about one T cell receptor beta chain. Its specificity is unknown. PCR was performed using 60 Vbeta and 13 Jbeta primers. Some clones are missing from TCRdb's copy, which holds only in-frame ones; the method was immunoSEQ multiplex PCR. The sample lists 35,000 to 45,000 clones, more than 50% occurring once. This entry belongs to a study of cytomegalovirus exposure and HLA in healthy donors. The study's findings and limits: Serostatus for CMV was the only available immune exposure information.

Germline V lookup: CDR1 ENHRY, CDR2 SYGVKD. This CDR3 is 13 amino acids long. Trimming removed 7 bases from V and 10 bases from J; junction bases left unmatched: 10. The source of this sequence is a middle-aged woman in good health and CMV-seropositive. Source material: PBMCs. The chain has TRBV10-3 and TRBJ2-3; 8 nucleotides line up with TRBD1. The CDR3 spells CAINDKGQGAQYF. As DNA, the CDR3 is TGTGCCATCAACGACAAAGGACAGGGAGCGCAGTATTTT.